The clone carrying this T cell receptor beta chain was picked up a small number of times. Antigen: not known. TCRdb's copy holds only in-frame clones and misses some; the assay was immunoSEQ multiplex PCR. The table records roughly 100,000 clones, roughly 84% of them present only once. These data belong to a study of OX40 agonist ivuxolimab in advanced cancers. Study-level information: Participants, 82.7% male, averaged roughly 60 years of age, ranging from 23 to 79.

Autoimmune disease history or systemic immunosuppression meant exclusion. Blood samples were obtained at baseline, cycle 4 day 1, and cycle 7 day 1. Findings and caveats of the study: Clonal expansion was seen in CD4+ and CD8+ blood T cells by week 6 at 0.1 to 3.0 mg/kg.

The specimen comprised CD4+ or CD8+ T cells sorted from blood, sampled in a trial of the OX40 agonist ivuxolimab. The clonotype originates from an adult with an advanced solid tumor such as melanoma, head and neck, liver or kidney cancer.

The CDR3 region is CASSVRDRGTGELFF. The DNA of the CDR3 is TGTGCCAGCAGCGTCCGGGACAGGGGCACCGGGGAGCTGTTTTTT. The chain employs TRBV9 and TRBJ2-2; 10 bases line up with TRBD1. This CDR3 comprises 15 residues. The V and J ends lost 2 bases and 4 bases, in that order; junction bases with no gene match: 2. Germline CDR1 and CDR2: SGDLS and YYNGEE.